The next 23 T cell receptor beta chains were all read from a single sample in a study of siplizumab effects on memory and regulatory T cells (dated by TCRdb to the late 2010s). Libraries were prepared through the immunoSEQ multiplex PCR assay. This immuneACCESS table, as held by TCRdb, lists in-frame sequences with V and J called but not all clones. Of the missing ones, under half trace to an unresolved V gene in checked studies; the others have no known cause. The table for this sample lists roughly 100,000 clones; 93% of them were counted only once. Jointly, the top ten make up 0.55% to 0.7% of the sample. The sequenced sample consisted of Tregs sorted from blood. The receptors stem from a human donor in good health.

The rearrangement joins TRBV19 to TRBJ1-1; no definite D call. The V end lost 2 bases, the J end lost 3 bases, and 7 bases lay between the germline ends. The CDR3 covers 13 residues. Germline loops: CDR1 LNHDA, CDR2 SQIVND (reference sequence). The CDR3 reads CASSIRGDTEAFF. CDR3 nucleotide sequence: TGTGCCAGTAGTATACGAGGAGACACTGAAGCTTTCTTT. Full variable domain (missing parts from reference TRBV19 and TRBJ1-1): DGGITQSPKYLFRKEGQNVTLSCEQNLNHDAMYWYRQDPGQGLRLIYYSQIVNDFQKGDIAEGYSVSREKKESFPLTVTSAQKNPTAFYLCASSIRGDTEAFFGQGTRLTVV.

The chain uses TRBV19 and TRBJ2-3, with D possibly being TRBD2 (6 bases). The V gene's germline CDR1 is LNHDA and CDR2 SQIVND (reference sequence). V was shortened by 5 bases and J by 8 bases, with 14 bases between the two germline ends. CDR3 size: 13 residues. CDR3: CASSGPRGSTQYF. The CDR3 DNA is TGTGCCAGTAGTGGCCCCCGGGGGAGTACGCAGTATTTT.

The chain joins TRBV10-2 to TRBJ1-1; D uncertain. The CDR3 extends over 14 amino acids. Trimming took off 7 bases at V and 5 bases at J, with 17 bases between the two ends. Per germline, CDR1 WSHSY and CDR2 SAAADI. CDR3 amino acids: CASTRLRAGTEAFF. The CDR3 nucleotides are TGCGCCAGCACTCGACTGAGGGCGGGGACTGAAGCTTTCTTT.

A single count supports this clone. V gene TRBV19 combines with J gene TRBJ1-2; D not certain. The CDR3 has 14 residues. The V gene lost 5 bases and the J gene lost 7 bases, with 17 bases spanning the gap. The V gene's germline CDR1 is LNHDA and CDR2 SQIVND (reference sequence). DNA for the CDR3: TGTGCCAGTAGTGCCAACACGGGAGCCGGTGGCTACACCTTC. It translates to CASSANTGAGGYTF.

The chain recombines TRBV4-2 with TRBJ1-1; D is perhaps TRBD1 (5 bases). CDR3 length: 13 residues. Germline V gene lookup returns CDR1 LGHNA and CDR2 YNFKEQ. Trimming removed 5 bases from V and 1 base from J, with 8 bases in between. This CDR3 reads CASSFDRNTEAFF. CDR3 bases: TGTGCCAGCAGCTTCGACAGGAACACTGAAGCTTTCTTT.

The chain employs TRBV4-1 and TRBJ1-1; 8 nucleotides line up with TRBD1. V was clipped by 4 bases and J by 8 bases; unmatched bases: 9. The germline CDR1 and CDR2 sequences are MGHRA and YSYEKL. The CDR3 loop spans 14 amino acids. The CDR3 DNA follows: TGCGCCAGCAGCCGAGGGACAGGTTTCTCGGAAGCTTTCTTT. This encodes CASSRGTGFSEAFF.

The chain has TRBV18 and TRBJ1-2, with D maybe TRBD1 (6 bases). Looked up from germline, CDR1 is KGHSH and CDR2 is LQKENI. V lost 3 bases, J lost 4 bases, and 15 bases lay in between. The CDR3 runs 15 residues. CDR3 nucleotide sequence: TGTGCCAGCTCACCCTCGGTACAGGGCCTCTATGGCTACACCTTC. Amino acid sequence: CASSPSVQGLYGYTF.

The chain recombines TRBV7-6 with TRBJ1-1, with a possible D match to TRBD1 (6 bases). This CDR3 has 12 amino acids. Germline V gives CDR1 SGHVS, CDR2 FNYEAQ. The ends were cut back, 5 bases at V and 8 bases at J, with 12 bases in the middle. The CDR3 DNA sequence: TGTGCCAGCAGCGCAGGGGTCCCGGAAGCTTTCTTT. This translates into CASSAGVPEAFF.

This sequence joins TRBV13 and TRBJ2-1; tentative D call: TRBD2 (6 bases). Trimming left V 0 bases short and J 10 bases short, with 10 bases between. The length of the CDR3 is 13 residues. Looked up from germline, CDR1 is PRHDT and CDR2 is FYEKMQ (reference sequence). CDR3: CASSLGRLAEQFF. Here the CDR3 DNA reads TGTGCCAGCAGCTTAGGCCGCCTAGCGGAGCAGTTCTTC.

V usage is TRBV14 and J usage is TRBJ2-3, with a tentative D call TRBD2 (6 bases). CDR1 is SGHDN, CDR2 FVKESK, per germline. This CDR3 comprises 13 residues. Trimming left V 4 bases short and J 3 bases short, with 8 bases between. The CDR3 spells CASSRGLTDTQYF. The CDR3 DNA follows: TGTGCCAGCAGCCGGGGACTGACAGATACGCAGTATTTT.

This clone was detected only a few times. The J gene is TRBJ1-6, the V gene TRBV2; TRBD1 might be the D (6 bases). The CDR3 contains 13 residues. Germline V gene data show CDR1 as SNHLY and CDR2 as FYNNEI. The V gene lost 4 bases and the J gene lost 13 bases, with 14 bases spanning the gap. The CDR3 coding sequence is TGTGCCAGCAGTGTTCGCCAGGGGTCGCCCCTCCACTTT. Translation: CASSVRQGSPLHF.

The chain employs TRBV6-5 and TRBJ1-3, with 7 bases identical to TRBD1. The length of the CDR3 is 15 residues. CDR1 and CDR2 from the germline V gene are MNHEY and SVGAGI. The V gene end was trimmed by 7 bases and the J gene end by 0 bases; junction bases not matched to a gene: 6. Written as DNA, the CDR3 is TGTGCCAGCACCCGGGACAGTTACTCTGGAAACACCATATATTTT. As protein: CASTRDSYSGNTIYF.

The rearrangement uses TRBV30 and TRBJ2-7; 10 positions agree with TRBD2. Germline V gene lookup returns CDR1 GTSNPN and CDR2 SVGIG (reference sequence). Trimming cost V 0 bases and J 3 bases; bases outside gene matches: 8. This CDR3 is built from 16 residues. CDR3 coding DNA: TGTGCCTGGAGTGTCCGACTAGCGGGCGTCCACTACGAGCAGTACTTC. As protein: CAWSVRLAGVHYEQYF.

The genes are TRBV6-5 and TRBJ1-1; possibly TRBD1 for D (5 bases). The V gene lost 5 bases and the J gene lost 9 bases, with 10 bases spanning the gap. The CDR3 contains 11 residues. Germline V CDR1 and CDR2: MNHEY, SVGAGI. CDR3 region: CASSTPGKAFF. DNA for the CDR3: TGTGCCAGCAGTACTCCAGGGAAAGCTTTCTTT.

The CDR3 here is CASSLSAGTGGYEQFF. CDR3 nucleotides: TGTGCCAGCAGCTTGAGCGCCGGGACAGGGGGCTATGAGCAGTTCTTC. This chain connects TRBV5-4 to TRBJ2-1, with 12 bases lining up with TRBD1. The CDR3 is 16 residues long. V lost 1 base, J lost 8 bases, and 7 bases stayed unmatched. In germline, CDR1 is SGHNT, CDR2 YYREEE (reference sequence).

This clone was seen a few times. This sequence joins TRBV6-6 and TRBJ1-2; D might be TRBD1 (5 bases). Looked up from germline, CDR1 is MNHNY and CDR2 is SVGAGI (reference sequence). Trimming removed 5 bases from V and 6 bases from J, with 13 bases in between. The CDR3 is 13 residues long. Here the CDR3 reads CASSEQGGNGYTF. DNA for the CDR3: TGTGCCAGCAGTGAGCAGGGAGGCAATGGCTACACCTTC.

The chain joins TRBV30 to TRBJ2-3; the match to TRBD2 covers 12 bases. With V trimmed by 4 bases and J by 4 bases, 6 bases remained unmatched. This CDR3 region has 15 residues. CDR1 and CDR2 (germline): GTSNPN, SVGIG (reference sequence). The CDR3 region has the DNA TGTGCCTGGACTAGCGGGAGGGCCAAGGCAGATACGCAGTATTTT. Translating it yields CAWTSGRAKADTQYF. The full variable domain, in which reference TRBV30 and TRBJ2-3 provide the parts outside the CDR3, is SQTIHQWPATLVQPVGSPLSLECTVEGTSNPNLYWYRQAAGRGLQLLFYSVGIGQISSEVPQNLSASRPQDRQFILSSKKLLLSDSGFYLCAWTSGRAKADTQYFGPGTRLTVL.

The chain carries TRBV11-3 and TRBJ2-7, with unresolved D. The CDR3 has 12 residues. V gave up 5 bases and J gave up 6 bases, with 11 bases separating them. Germline CDR1 is SGHNT and CDR2 is YENEEA. The CDR3 DNA follows: TGTGCCAGCAGCGTAGGTCTTGCCGAGCAGTACTTC. Translation gives CASSVGLAEQYF. Supplemented by reference TRBV11-3 and TRBJ2-7, the full variable domain reads EAGVVQSPRYKIIEKKQPVAFWCNPISGHNTLYWYLQNLGQGPELLIRYENEEAVDDSQLPKDRFSAERLKGVDSTLKIQPAELGDSAVYLCASSVGLAEQYFGPGTRLTVT.

V usage is TRBV30 and J usage is TRBJ2-6; TRBD1 agrees at 8 bases. After removal of 5 bases from V and 1 base from J, the junction contained 4 bases not matched to a gene. From germline, CDR1 is GTSNPN and CDR2 SVGIG (reference sequence). This CDR3 spans 15 amino acids. The chain's CDR3 is CAWAGGSSGANVLTF. CDR3 sequence (DNA): TGTGCCTGGGCAGGGGGCTCTTCTGGGGCCAACGTCCTGACTTTC.

V is TRBV7-2 and J is TRBJ2-7; possibly TRBD1 for D (6 bases). The CDR3 extends over 15 amino acids. Germline assignment: CDR1 SGHTA and CDR2 FQGNSA. With 5 bases removed from V and 3 bases from J, the gap between germline ends came to 17 bases. CDR3 bases: TGTGCCAGCAGCCTAAGAACAGGGTTCGACTACGAGCAGTACTTC. As protein: CASSLRTGFDYEQYF.

This chain connects TRBV27 to TRBJ2-7, with a possible D match to TRBD2 (6 bases). The CDR3 loop spans 13 amino acids. Germline values: CDR1 MNHEY, CDR2 SMNVEV (reference sequence). The V gene lost 3 bases and the J gene lost 6 bases, with 12 bases spanning the gap. CDR3 in amino acids: CASSFGSRGEQYF. The CDR3, as DNA: TGTGCCAGCAGTTTCGGGAGCCGGGGCGAGCAGTACTTC.

This sequence joins TRBV19 and TRBJ1-5; no definite D call. This CDR3 spans 12 amino acids. Trimming removed 3 bases from V and 3 bases from J, with 3 bases in between. Germline CDR1 and CDR2: LNHDA and SQIVND (reference sequence). The CDR3 is CASSIPNQPQHF. CDR3 nucleotides: TGTGCCAGTAGTATCCCCAATCAGCCCCAGCATTTT.

The genes are TRBV6-6 and TRBJ1-1; D unclear. The V gene's germline CDR1 is MNHNY and CDR2 SVGAGI (reference sequence). Trimming shortened V by 6 bases and J by 1 base, and 12 bases separated the two germline ends. The CDR3 has 14 residues. As DNA, the CDR3 is TGTGCCAGCAGGTCCCGAAATTCGAACACTGAAGCTTTCTTT. Protein product: CASRSRNSNTEAFF.